What follows is one T cell receptor beta chain and its context. What it binds is unknown. V was cut by 0 bases and J by 0 bases, with 15 bases left in between. Germline CDR1 is LGHDT and CDR2 is YNNKEL (reference sequence). This CDR3 comprises 18 residues. This specimen belongs to a study of T-cell reconstitution after alpha-beta-depleted transplantation in children. Preparation of the TCRbeta library used unique molecular identifiers. Each CDR3 protein is one row after TCRdb ran MiXCR on the PCR reads. The sample has more than 300,000 distinct CDR3 sequences, around 15% seen once. Points from the study as a whole: The authors attributed T-cell counts and diversity one year after transplant mostly to newly produced T cells.

The TCR originated in a male patient between 2 and 10 years old who had a stem cell transplant for acute lymphoblastic leukemia, so the T cells may come from the graft donor. The source was PBMCs, mostly from graft donor cells, collected 360 days after TCRalphabeta/CD19-depleted stem cell transplant. The rearrangement joins TRBV3-1 to TRBJ2-1; D gene unclear. The CDR3 protein is CASSQEVRFLSSYNEQFF. CDR3 sequence (DNA): TGTGCCAGCAGCCAAGAAGTACGGTTCCTTAGCTCCTACAATGAGCAGTTCTTC.